Described below is a single T cell receptor beta chain sequence and its context. TCRdb ran MiXCR on the RT-PCR reads and lists one entry per CDR3 protein. The data contain about 780,000 distinct CDR3 sequences, less than 20% of them singletons. This entry is derived from a study of response to subunit inactivated influenza vaccine. Per germline, CDR1 SGHNT and CDR2 YYREEE (reference sequence). The ends lost 2 bases at V and 2 bases at J; junction bases unmatched: 8. The CDR3 has 18 amino acids. The J gene is TRBJ2-1, the V gene TRBV5-4, with 12 bases lining up with TRBD2. The TCR originated in a man aged 50 to 59 who received an inactivated influenza vaccine. The material sequenced was PBMCs from blood, taken around 5 days after vaccination. In DNA form, the CDR3 reads TGTGCCAGCAGCTTAAACCTAGCGGGGGGGATTCCCTACAATGAGCAGTTCTTC. Its translation: CASSLNLAGGIPYNEQFF.